This TCR beta chain was retrieved from a study of cytomegalovirus exposure and HLA in healthy donors. On the study more broadly: The 100 to 150 validation repertoires and the roughly 700 first-cohort repertoires shared a platform, a later analysis reported. Findings of the study overall: The authors enumerated over 150 TCR beta chains as linked to cytomegalovirus. Whilst most TCR sequences proved rare, a subset of public TCRs occurred across many donors.

Germline CDR1 and CDR2: SGHAT and FQNNGV. The CDR3 is made up of 16 amino acids. The V and J ends lost 6 bases and 7 bases respectively, with 19 bases between them. This clone was recorded only once. Its antigen is undetermined. TCRdb keeps only in-frame clones here, not all; method: immunoSEQ multiplex PCR. The sample consists of hundreds of thousands of clones, approximately 87% of them appearing once. Sequences were obtained from PBMCs. V and J are TRBV11-2 and TRBJ1-6, with D perhaps TRBD1 (6 bases). This receptor was identified in a man aged 18-30 years in good health and CMV-seronegative. CDR3 amino acids: CASRASVGAENSPLHF. In DNA, the CDR3 is TGTGCCAGCAGGGCTAGTGTGGGGGCCGAGAATTCACCCCTCCACTTT.